This T cell receptor beta chain was recovered during a study of vaccination effects on CD4 cells after COVID-19. With regard to this clone: Antigen specificity is unknown.

Trimming took off 0 bases at V and 5 bases at J, with 11 bases between the two ends. This CDR3 has 14 residues. Germline lookup yields CDR1 SGHDN and CDR2 FVKESK. Using immunoSEQ multiplex PCR, the repertoire was profiled, and TCRdb retains in-frame clones only, with some absent. This table holds around 26,000 clones, around 78% found once. Antigen-specific CD4+ T cells were first expanded with viral peptide pools by the ViraFEST assay and only then sequenced. It was after 10 days of culture that CD4+ T cells were isolated. Confirmation by PCR established that the person had SARS-CoV-2 infection between March and December 2020.

The sequence was collected from a human donor who had a prior SARS-CoV-2 infection. The material was CD4+ T cells from PBMCs cultured with HCoV-NL63 spike peptides, obtained before COVID-19 vaccination. The chain joins TRBV14 to TRBJ2-7; no reliable D call. The CDR3 nucleotides read TGTGCCAGCAGCCAAGAGCGCTTCAAGAACGAGCAGTACTTC. This gives the protein CASSQERFKNEQYF.